The 32 T cell receptor beta chains in this list originate from one sample, sequenced in a study of CD4 T cells in relation to SARS-CoV-2 and coronaviruses. Sequencing used immunoSEQ multiplex PCR; TCRdb keeps in-frame clones, though not all of them. The sample has some 46,000 clones; approximately 80% are singletons. No antigen has been identified for these receptors. The sequenced sample was naive CD4+ T cells from PBMCs, cultured in vitro. Regarding subset: naive CD4+ T cells isolated by negative enrichment. These receptor sequences come from an adult with COVID-19.

Here the CDR3 DNA reads TGCGCCAGCAGCCAAGAACGGACAGGGGGCTGGGAGCAGTACTTC. Translating it yields CASSQERTGGWEQYF. The chain carries TRBV4-3 and TRBJ2-7; 11 bases agree with TRBD1. The CDR3 length is 15 residues. With 0 bases clipped from V and 7 bases from J, the junction kept 5 bases outside the gene matches. The germline gives CDR1 LGHNA, CDR2 YSLEER.

The gene calls are TRBV10-3 and TRBJ2-1, with TRBD1 matching 9 bases. The CDR3 runs to 17 residues. Trimming at V came to 0 bases and at J to 6 bases, leaving 9 bases not matched to a gene. Germline CDR1 ENHRY, CDR2 SYGVKD. DNA for the CDR3: TGTGCCATCAGTGAGTCGACAGGGGGATGGTATATCAATGAGCAGTTCTTC. Translating it yields CAISESTGGWYINEQFF.

The J gene is TRBJ2-7, the V gene TRBV13, with D possibly matching TRBD1 (6 bases). The CDR3 sequence is 13 residues long. V lost 8 bases to trimming and J lost 2 bases, with 13 bases between them. Germline V gene data show CDR1 as PRHDT and CDR2 as FYEKMQ (reference sequence). In DNA form, the CDR3 reads TGTGCCAGCGGCCAGGGGTTTCCCTACGAGCAGTACTTC. This translates into CASGQGFPYEQYF.

V and J are TRBV11-2 and TRBJ2-7; D gene ambiguous. This CDR3 is built from 11 residues. The germline V gene has CDR1 SGHAT and CDR2 FQNNGV. V lost 1 base and J 2 bases, leaving 0 bases between the germline ends. This chain's CDR3 is CASSLAYEQYF. The CDR3 region has the DNA TGTGCCAGCAGCTTAGCCTACGAGCAGTACTTC.

This chain links TRBV5-4 with TRBJ2-3; D not certain. The germline gives CDR1 SGHNT, CDR2 YYREEE (reference sequence). Trimming stripped 3 bases from V and 6 bases from J, with 14 bases between. CDR3 length equals 14 residues. The CDR3 protein is CASSSGRRRDTQYF. The CDR3 region has the DNA TGTGCCAGCAGCTCAGGTCGACGCAGGGATACGCAGTATTTT.

The rearrangement links TRBV18 to TRBJ1-3, with 7 bases fitting TRBD1. This CDR3 spans 15 amino acids. Germline CDR1 is KGHSH and CDR2 is LQKENI. The V gene end was trimmed by 4 bases and the J gene end by 4 bases; junction bases not matched to a gene: 7. The CDR3 protein is CASSRGQAGGNTIYF. The DNA of the CDR3 is TGTGCCAGCTCACGAGGACAGGCCGGAGGAAACACCATATATTTT. Using reference TRBV18 and TRBJ1-3 for the parts outside the CDR3, the full variable domain is NAGVMQNPRHLVRRRGQEARLRCSPMKGHSHVYWYRQLPEEGLKFMVYLQKENIIDESGMPKERFSAEFPKEGPSILRIQQVVRGDSAAYFCASSRGQAGGNTIYFGEGSWLTVV.

This chain uses TRBV3-1 (or the pseudogene TRBV3-2) with TRBJ1-2, with D possibly matching TRBD1 (6 bases). V was shortened by 4 bases and J by 2 bases, with 14 bases between the two germline ends. This CDR3 is built from 15 residues. Germline loops: CDR1 LGHDT, CDR2 YNNKEL (reference sequence). CDR3 residues: CASSPARGGNYGYTF. In nucleotides, the CDR3 is TGTGCCAGCAGCCCCGCCCGAGGGGGAAACTATGGCTACACCTTC.

The chain uses TRBV7-8 and TRBJ2-3, with TRBD1 matching over 7 bases. With 5 bases clipped from V and 2 bases from J, the junction kept 7 bases outside the gene matches. The CDR3 has 15 amino acids. Germline values: CDR1 SGHVS, CDR2 FQNEAQ. CDR3 coding DNA: TGTGCCAGCAGCCCCGACAGGGTCAACACAGATACGCAGTATTTT. It codes for CASSPDRVNTDTQYF. Using reference TRBV7-8 and TRBJ2-3 for the parts outside the CDR3, the full variable domain is GAGVSQSPRYKVAKRGQDVALRCDPISGHVSLFWYQQALGQGPEFLTYFQNEAQLDKSGLPSDRFFAERPEGSVSTLKIQRTQQEDSAVYLCASSPDRVNTDTQYFGPGTRLTVL.

Only a few counts were recorded for this clone. The V call is TRBV7-9, the J call TRBJ2-1; D is unclear. Germline lookup yields CDR1 SEHNR and CDR2 FQNEAQ (reference sequence). This CDR3 has 15 residues. Trimming removed 4 bases from V and 3 bases from J, with 13 bases in between. CDR3 loop: CASSSLRGSYNEQFF. As DNA, the CDR3 is TGTGCCAGCAGCTCCCTCCGCGGAAGCTACAATGAGCAGTTCTTC.

This chain uses TRBV3-1 (or the pseudogene TRBV3-2) with TRBJ2-7, with D unresolved. The CDR3 runs to 16 residues. In germline, CDR1 is LGHDT, CDR2 YNNKEL (reference sequence). The germline V and J ends were trimmed by 1 base and 2 bases, with 15 bases remaining between them. The chain's CDR3 is CASSQGSSAEAYEQYF. The CDR3, as DNA: TGTGCCAGCAGCCAAGGGTCGTCCGCGGAAGCCTACGAGCAGTACTTC.

V and J are TRBV3-1 (or the pseudogene TRBV3-2) and TRBJ2-2; D unclear. Trimming took off 1 base at V and 3 bases at J, with 6 bases between the two ends. This CDR3 region has 14 residues. Germline V gene lookup returns CDR1 LGHDT and CDR2 YNNKEL (reference sequence). The CDR3, as DNA: TGTGCCAGCAGCCAAGGACACGACACCGGGGAGCTGTTTTTT. Its protein product is CASSQGHDTGELFF.

The chain has TRBV7-3 and TRBJ2-3; D not resolved. The CDR3 extends over 16 amino acids. Trimming removed 2 bases from V and 1 base from J, with 13 bases in between. Germline V gene lookup returns CDR1 SGHTA and CDR2 FQGTGA. CDR3: CASSLGPKSGTDTQYF. In DNA form, the CDR3 reads TGTGCCAGCAGCTTAGGGCCGAAATCGGGCACAGATACGCAGTATTTT.

The table lists this clone with a count of one. The chain is built from TRBV29-1 and TRBJ1-6; D is perhaps TRBD1 (6 bases). The CDR3 totals 16 residues. CDR1 and CDR2 (germline): SQVTM, ANQGSEA. The V end was cut by 2 bases, the J end by 7 bases, with 18 bases between. The CDR3 sequence: CSVERRGTRKNSPLHF. In nucleotides, the CDR3 is TGCAGCGTTGAAAGAAGAGGGACACGGAAAAATTCACCCCTCCACTTT.

The J gene is TRBJ2-2, the V gene TRBV7-3, with TRBD1 as a possible D gene (5 bases). The CDR3 has 12 amino acids. Germline V lookup: CDR1 SGHTA, CDR2 FQGTGA. Between the trimmed V and J ends, which lost 8 bases and 8 bases, there was a span of 12 bases. CDR3: CASSKGQGELFF. The CDR3, as DNA: TGTGCCAGCTCCAAGGGGCAAGGGGAGCTGTTTTTT.

This clone appeared once. The chain has TRBV9 and TRBJ2-1; the match to TRBD2 covers 9 bases. Germline CDR1 and CDR2: SGDLS and YYNGEE. The CDR3 sequence is 16 residues long. V lost 0 bases and J lost 5; bases outside the gene matches: 6. DNA for the CDR3: TGTGCCAGCAGCGTAGCGGCGGGAGGGGGGCACAATGAGCAGTTCTTC. This translates into CASSVAAGGGHNEQFF.

The chain combines TRBV4-2 with TRBJ1-4; D not certain. This CDR3 region has 14 residues. CDR1 and CDR2 from the germline V gene are LGHNA and YNFKEQ. Trimming took off 0 bases at V and 3 bases at J, with 5 bases between the two ends. The CDR3 DNA follows: TGTGCCAGCAGCCAAGACCGGCCTAATGAAAAACTGTTTTTT. This translates into CASSQDRPNEKLFF.

This rearrangement joins TRBV2 to TRBJ1-5; D gene unclear. Trimming pared 9 bases from V and 6 bases from J, leaving 15 bases between. The CDR3 loop spans 13 amino acids. CDR1 and CDR2 (germline): SNHLY, FYNNEI. The DNA for the CDR3 is TGTGCCAGTCAATCGGAGCTCGGTCAGCCCCAGCATTTT. This translates into CASQSELGQPQHF.

The chain recombines TRBV7-3 with TRBJ2-3; 10 bases are a match to TRBD2. This CDR3 comprises 19 residues. Germline V gene data show CDR1 as SGHTA and CDR2 as FQGTGA. V shed 2 bases, J shed 3 bases, and the junction held 14 bases outside the gene matches. In DNA form, the CDR3 reads TGTGCCAGCAGCTTACTCGCCCTAGCGGGAGCTGATAAGACAGATACGCAGTATTTT. It translates to CASSLLALAGADKTDTQYF.

The chain recombines TRBV3-1 (or the pseudogene TRBV3-2) with TRBJ2-1; 8 bases agree with TRBD1. Germline CDR1 LGHDT, CDR2 YNNKEL (reference sequence). CDR3 length equals 20 residues. The V and J ends lost 0 bases and 7 bases, in that order; junction bases with no gene match: 20. The chain's CDR3 is CASSQDSGWSLRTGQNEQFF. In nucleotides, the CDR3 is TGTGCCAGCAGCCAAGATTCTGGATGGTCCCTCCGGACAGGGCAGAATGAGCAGTTCTTC.

This chain uses TRBV20-1 with TRBJ2-1, with a tentative D call TRBD1 (6 bases). The CDR3 runs 11 residues. Germline loops: CDR1 DFQATT, CDR2 SNEGSKA (reference sequence). V was clipped by 6 bases and J by 7 bases, with 10 bases between them. CDR3 region: CSAATGNEQFF. CDR3 DNA: TGCAGTGCCGCTACAGGGAATGAGCAGTTCTTC.

V is TRBV28 and J is TRBJ1-1; perhaps TRBD1 as D (5 bases). V was shortened by 6 bases and J by 4 bases, with 9 bases between the two germline ends. Germline lookup yields CDR1 MDHEN and CDR2 SYDVKM. The CDR3 spans 12 residues. CDR3 in DNA: TGTGCCAGCAGGGGGGTTCCCACTGAAGCTTTCTTT. It yields the protein CASRGVPTEAFF.

CDR3 sequence (DNA): TGTGCCAGCAGCCCCGAGGGACTTTCCTCCACAGATACGCAGTATTTT. Its protein product is CASSPEGLSSTDTQYF. This sequence joins TRBV11-2 and TRBJ2-3; D is perhaps TRBD2 (6 bases). CDR1 is SGHAT and CDR2 is FQNNGV in the germline V gene. V gave up 5 bases and J gave up 2 bases, with 17 bases separating them. This CDR3 has 16 residues.

The V gene is TRBV7-3, the J gene TRBJ2-1; no definite D call. This CDR3 comprises 13 residues. Trimming left V 3 bases short and J 4 bases short, with 7 bases between. CDR1 and CDR2 from the germline V gene are SGHTA and FQGTGA. The CDR3 spells CASSFGDYNEQFF. The CDR3 coding sequence is TGTGCCAGCAGCTTTGGAGATTACAATGAGCAGTTCTTC. The complete variable domain, with remaining parts taken from reference TRBV7-3 and TRBJ2-1, reads GAGVSQTPSNKVTEKGKYVELRCDPISGHTALYWYRQSLGQGPEFLIYFQGTGAADDSGLPNDRFFAVRPEGSVSTLKIQRTERGDSAVYLCASSFGDYNEQFFGPGTRLTVL.

The chain carries TRBV4-1 and TRBJ2-1; D is ambiguous. Per the germline V gene, CDR1 is MGHRA and CDR2 is YSYEKL. Trimming pared 1 base from V and 9 bases from J, leaving 4 bases between. The CDR3 has 11 amino acids. The CDR3 DNA is TGCGCCAGCAGCCAAGGGGTTGAGCAGTTCTTC. It specifies CASSQGVEQFF.

V and J are TRBV5-4 and TRBJ2-5; D may match TRBD1 or TRBD2 (5 bases each). This CDR3 is built from 14 residues. Germline assignment: CDR1 SGHNT and CDR2 YYREEE (reference sequence). V lost 3 bases and J 2 bases, leaving 11 bases between the germline ends. The CDR3 nucleotides are TGTGCCAGCAGCTCCGGGACCGAACAAGAGACCCAGTACTTC. It is translated as CASSSGTEQETQYF. Complete variable domain (other parts from reference TRBV5-4 and TRBJ2-5): ETGVTQSPTHLIKTRGQQVTLRCSSQSGHNTVSWYQQALGQGPQFIFQYYREEENGRGNFPPRFSGLQFPNYSSELNVNALELDDSALYLCASSSGTEQETQYFGPGTRLLVL.

This clone was detected once. The chain employs TRBV2 and TRBJ1-2; 8 bases agree with TRBD1. The junction had 8 bases not matched to a gene; V was cut back by 4 bases and J by 4 bases. In germline, CDR1 is SNHLY, CDR2 FYNNEI. This CDR3 spans 15 amino acids. DNA of the CDR3: TGTGCCAGCAGTGTCCCCAGGGGGCTAAGCTATGGCTACACCTTC. It codes for CASSVPRGLSYGYTF.

This clone was observed a handful of times. J is TRBJ1-5 and V is TRBV9; 8 nucleotides align to TRBD1. Germline values: CDR1 SGDLS, CDR2 YYNGEE. Germline trimming cut 3 bases from V and 3 bases from J; bases unmatched to any gene: 5. CDR3 length: 15 amino acids. For the CDR3, the DNA is TGTGCCAGCAGCGGAACGGGACAGGACAATCAGCCCCAGCATTTT. Amino acids: CASSGTGQDNQPQHF. The entire variable domain, with the rest obtained from reference TRBV9 and TRBJ1-5, is as follows: DSGVTQTPKHLITATGQRVTLRCSPRSGDLSVYWYQQSLDQGLQFLIQYYNGEERAKGNILERFSAQQFPDLHSELNLSSLELGDSALYFCASSGTGQDNQPQHFGDGTRLSIL.

This rearrangement joins TRBV29-1 to TRBJ2-1, with no clear D. Trimming left V 5 bases short and J 3 bases short, with 14 bases between. Germline V gene sequence: CDR1 SQVTM, CDR2 ANQGSEA. CDR3 length equals 14 residues. CDR3 amino acids: CSVKSWTLYNEQFF. DNA of the CDR3: TGCAGCGTTAAATCATGGACCCTCTACAATGAGCAGTTCTTC.

This clone occurred once. The gene calls are TRBV2 and TRBJ1-5, with D uncertain. The germline V and J ends were trimmed by 5 bases and 4 bases, with 12 bases remaining between them. Per germline, CDR1 SNHLY and CDR2 FYNNEI. The CDR3 runs 14 residues. CDR3 region: CASSSGDGNQPQHF. As DNA, the CDR3 is TGTGCCAGCAGTTCCGGAGACGGAAATCAGCCCCAGCATTTT.

The chain couples TRBV6-2 or TRBV6-3 to TRBJ2-5, with D hard to call. CDR3 length: 12 residues. The V and J ends lost 1 base and 7 bases respectively, with 7 bases between them. The germline V gene encodes CDR1 MNHEY and CDR2 SVGEGT. CDR3 sequence: CASSYWAGTQYF. The CDR3 nucleotides read TGTGCCAGCAGTTACTGGGCTGGGACCCAGTACTTC.

The chain combines TRBV12-3 or TRBV12-4 with TRBJ2-2; 7 nucleotides agree with TRBD1. V lost 6 bases, J lost 7 bases, and 5 bases stayed unmatched. The CDR3 is 13 residues long. Written as DNA, the CDR3 is TGTGCCAGCAGGACGCAGGGGGACGGGGAGCTGTTTTTT. The encoded protein is CASRTQGDGELFF.

This chain links TRBV27 with TRBJ1-2; 10 bases match TRBD1. CDR1 MNHEY and CDR2 SMNVEV come from the germline V gene (reference sequence). This CDR3 has 17 amino acids. Trimming took 5 bases from V and 4 from J; bases not matched to a gene: 13. In DNA, the CDR3 is TGTGCCAGCAGTGACCGGGACAGGGGAAATTCTTTCTATGGCTACACCTTC. Encoded protein: CASSDRDRGNSFYGYTF.